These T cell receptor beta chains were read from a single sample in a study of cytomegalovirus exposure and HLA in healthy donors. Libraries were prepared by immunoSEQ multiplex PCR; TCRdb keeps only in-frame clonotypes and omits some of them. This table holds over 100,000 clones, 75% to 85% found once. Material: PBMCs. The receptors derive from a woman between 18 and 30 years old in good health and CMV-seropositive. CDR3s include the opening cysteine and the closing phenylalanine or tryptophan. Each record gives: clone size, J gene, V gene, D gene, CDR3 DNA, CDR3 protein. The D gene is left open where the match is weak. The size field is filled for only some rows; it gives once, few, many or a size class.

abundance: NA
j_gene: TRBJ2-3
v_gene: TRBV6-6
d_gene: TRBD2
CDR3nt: TGTGCCAGCAGTCACATAGCGGGAGGCACAGATACGCAGTATTTT
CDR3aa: CASSHIAGGTDTQYF

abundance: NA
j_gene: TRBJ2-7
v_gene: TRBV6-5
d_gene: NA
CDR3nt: TGTGCCAGCAGTTACTCTACAGGATACGAGCAGTACTTC
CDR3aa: CASSYSTGYEQYF

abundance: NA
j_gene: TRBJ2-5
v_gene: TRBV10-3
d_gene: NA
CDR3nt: TGTGCCATCACCAGGAACCGGGCGGGGGCAGGGGAGACCCAGTACTTC
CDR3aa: CAITRNRAGAGETQYF

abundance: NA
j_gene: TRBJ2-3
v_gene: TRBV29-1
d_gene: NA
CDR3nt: TGCAGCGTTGACCTGACAGCCCCGACAGATACGCAGTATTTT
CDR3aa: CSVDLTAPTDTQYF

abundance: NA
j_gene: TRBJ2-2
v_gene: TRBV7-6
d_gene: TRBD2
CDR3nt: TGTGCCAGCCGGGAGGCTCCGAACACCGGGGAGCTGTTTTTT
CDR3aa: CASREAPNTGELFF

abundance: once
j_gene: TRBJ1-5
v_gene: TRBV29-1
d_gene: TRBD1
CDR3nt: TGCAGCGTGGGACAGGGGGCAAGCAATCAGCCCCAGCATTTT
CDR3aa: CSVGQGASNQPQHF

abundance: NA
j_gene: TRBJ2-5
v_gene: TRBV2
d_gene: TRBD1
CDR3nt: TGTGCCAGCAGCGGAACACAGGGGGCGCAAGAGACCCAGTACTTC
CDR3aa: CASSGTQGAQETQYF

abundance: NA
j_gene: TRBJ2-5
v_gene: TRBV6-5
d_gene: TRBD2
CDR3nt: TGTGCCAGCAGTTACCGGACTAGGCAAGAGACCCAGTACTTC
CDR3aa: CASSYRTRQETQYF

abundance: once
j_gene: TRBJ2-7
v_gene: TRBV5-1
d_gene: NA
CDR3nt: TGCGCCAGCAGCTTGAGCGAAGCAGGGTCCTACGAGCAGTACTTC
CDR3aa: CASSLSEAGSYEQYF

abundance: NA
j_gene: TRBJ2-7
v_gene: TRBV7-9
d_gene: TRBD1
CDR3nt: TGTGCCGGGCAGGGGGCCTCCTACGAGCAGTACTTC
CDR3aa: CAGQGASYEQYF

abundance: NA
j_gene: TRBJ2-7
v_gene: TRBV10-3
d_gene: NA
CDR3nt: TGTGCCATCAGTGGTAGGACTTGGTCCTACGAGCAGTACTTC
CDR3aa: CAISGRTWSYEQYF

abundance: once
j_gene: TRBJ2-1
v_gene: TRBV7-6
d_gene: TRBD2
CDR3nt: TGTGCCAGCAGCTTAGTCATAGCGGGGGGCGATGAGCAGTTCTTC
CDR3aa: CASSLVIAGGDEQFF

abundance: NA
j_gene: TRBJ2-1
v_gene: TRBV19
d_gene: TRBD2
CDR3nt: TGTGCCAGTAGTAATAACGGGGGGGCCTACAATGAGCAGTTCTTC
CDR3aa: CASSNNGGAYNEQFF

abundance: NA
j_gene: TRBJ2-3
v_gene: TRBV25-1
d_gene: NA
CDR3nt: TGTGCCAGCAGTGTGGAGGAGACCACAGATACGCAGTATTTT
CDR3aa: CASSVEETTDTQYF

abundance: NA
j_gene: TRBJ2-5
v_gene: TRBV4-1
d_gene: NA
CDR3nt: TGCGCCAGCAGCCGGAGGACAGTGCAAGAGACCCAGTACTTC
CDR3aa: CASSRRTVQETQYF

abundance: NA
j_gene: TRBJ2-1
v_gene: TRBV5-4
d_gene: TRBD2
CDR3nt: TGTGCCAGCAGATATCTAGCGGGGGGTTTCTACAATGAGCAGTTCTTC
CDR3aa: CASRYLAGGFYNEQFF

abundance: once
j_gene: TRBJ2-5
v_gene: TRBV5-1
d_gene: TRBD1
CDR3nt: TGCGCCAGCAGCTTAGGACAGGGAAGGCAAGAGACCCAGTACTTC
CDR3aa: CASSLGQGRQETQYF

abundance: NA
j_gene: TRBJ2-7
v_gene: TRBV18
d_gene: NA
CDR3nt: TGTGCCAGCTCACCAGACGGGGTCCCCTACGAGCAGTACTTC
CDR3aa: CASSPDGVPYEQYF

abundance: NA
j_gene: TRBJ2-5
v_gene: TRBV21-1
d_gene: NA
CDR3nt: TGTGCCAGCAGCAACAACTGGGAAGGGGCCCAGTACTTC
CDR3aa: CASSNNWEGAQYF

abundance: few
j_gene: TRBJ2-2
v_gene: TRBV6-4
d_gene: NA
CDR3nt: TGTGCCAGCAGGGCACAGAACACCGGGGAGCTGTTTTTT
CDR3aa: CASRAQNTGELFF

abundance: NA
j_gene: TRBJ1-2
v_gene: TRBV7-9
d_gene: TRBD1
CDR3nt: TGTTCCAGCAGCAATTCCAGGGGGAACTATGGCTACACCTTC
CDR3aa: CSSSNSRGNYGYTF

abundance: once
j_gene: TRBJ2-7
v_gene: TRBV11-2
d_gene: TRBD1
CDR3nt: TGTGCCAGCAGCCCCCCTGACAGGGGCGAGCAGTACTTC
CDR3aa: CASSPPDRGEQYF

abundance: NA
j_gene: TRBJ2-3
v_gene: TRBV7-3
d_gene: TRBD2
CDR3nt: TGTGCCAGCAGCTTAGCGGGGGGTCACACAGATACGCAGTATTTT
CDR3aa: CASSLAGGHTDTQYF

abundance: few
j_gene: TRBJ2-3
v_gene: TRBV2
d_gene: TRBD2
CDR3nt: TGTGCCAGCAGTGAAAGAGGCGGGGGAGCGCATGGGCAGTATTTT
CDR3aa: CASSERGGGAHGQYF

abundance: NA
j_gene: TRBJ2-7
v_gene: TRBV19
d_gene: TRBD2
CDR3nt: TGTGCCAGTAGTATCGGCACTAGCGGGGCCAGCTCCTACGAGCAGTACTTC
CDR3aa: CASSIGTSGASSYEQYF

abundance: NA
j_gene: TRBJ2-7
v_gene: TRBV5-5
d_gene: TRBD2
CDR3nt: TGTGCCAGCAGCCAAACTAGCGGGGCCCCCTACGAGCAGTACTTC
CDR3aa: CASSQTSGAPYEQYF

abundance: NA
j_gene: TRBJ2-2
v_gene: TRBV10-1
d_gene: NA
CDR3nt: TGCGCCAGCAGTGAGTCGGCAGGAAAGGCCGGGGAGCTGTTTTTT
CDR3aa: CASSESAGKAGELFF

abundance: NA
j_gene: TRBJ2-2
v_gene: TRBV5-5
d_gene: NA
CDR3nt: TGTGCCAGCAGTTTCTCAGTCGGGGAGCTGTTTTTT
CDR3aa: CASSFSVGELFF

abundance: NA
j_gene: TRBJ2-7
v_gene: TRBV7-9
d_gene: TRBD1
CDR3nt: TGTGCCAGCAGCCTACAGGGGGCCCACGAGCAGTACTTC
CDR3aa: CASSLQGAHEQYF

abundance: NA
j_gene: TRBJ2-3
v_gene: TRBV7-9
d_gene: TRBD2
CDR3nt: TGTGCCAGCAGCTCGTATCTAGCGGGGGGGAGCACAGATACGCAGTATTTT
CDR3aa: CASSSYLAGGSTDTQYF

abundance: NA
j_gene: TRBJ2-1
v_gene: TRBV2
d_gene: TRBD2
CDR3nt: TGTGCCAGCACCCTACTAGCGGGGGGGCCCAATGAGCAGTTCTTC
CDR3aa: CASTLLAGGPNEQFF

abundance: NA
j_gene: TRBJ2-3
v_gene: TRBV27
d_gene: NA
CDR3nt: TGTGCCAGCAGTTCCCGACTGGGTATGGCAGATACGCAGTATTTT
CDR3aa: CASSSRLGMADTQYF

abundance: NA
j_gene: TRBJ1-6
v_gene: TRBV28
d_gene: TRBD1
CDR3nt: TGTGCCAGCAGGCTGGACAGGATTAATTCACCCCTCCACTTT
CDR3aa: CASRLDRINSPLHF

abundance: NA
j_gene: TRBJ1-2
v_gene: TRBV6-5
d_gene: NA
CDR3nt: TGTGCCAGCAGTTACGACAGCATCCATGGCTACACCTTC
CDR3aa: CASSYDSIHGYTF

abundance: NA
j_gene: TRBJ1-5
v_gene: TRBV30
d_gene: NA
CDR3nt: TGTGCCTGGAGTGAAGACAGCCTTTCGCCCCAGCATTTT
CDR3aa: CAWSEDSLSPQHF

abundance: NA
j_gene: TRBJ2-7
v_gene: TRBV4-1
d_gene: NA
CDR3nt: TGCGCCAGCAGCCAAGAGGGATCGGTAGCGGCATCCTACGAGCAGTACTTC
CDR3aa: CASSQEGSVAASYEQYF

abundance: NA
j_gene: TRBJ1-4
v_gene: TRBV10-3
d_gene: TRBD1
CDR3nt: TGTGCCATCACCCGGGACAGGGATGAAAAACTGTTTTTT
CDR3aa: CAITRDRDEKLFF

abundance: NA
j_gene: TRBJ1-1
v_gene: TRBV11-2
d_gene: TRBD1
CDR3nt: TGTGCCAGCAGCTTAAGACCGGGACAGCTGAACACTGAAGCTTTCTTT
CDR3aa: CASSLRPGQLNTEAFF

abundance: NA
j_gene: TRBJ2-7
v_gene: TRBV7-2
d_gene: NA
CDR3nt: TGTGCCAGCAGCTTAACAAACTACGAGCAGTACTTC
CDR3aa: CASSLTNYEQYF

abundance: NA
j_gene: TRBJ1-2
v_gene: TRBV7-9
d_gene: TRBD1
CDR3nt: TGTGCCAGCGGGCCGGGACAGGGCTATGGCTACACCTTC
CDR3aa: CASGPGQGYGYTF

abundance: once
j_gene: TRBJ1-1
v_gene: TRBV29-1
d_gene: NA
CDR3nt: TGCAGCGTTGGTAGTCTTGTATACACTGAAGCTTTCTTT
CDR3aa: CSVGSLVYTEAFF

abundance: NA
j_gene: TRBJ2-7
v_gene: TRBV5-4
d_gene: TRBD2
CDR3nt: TGTGCCAGCAGCCGGACTAGCGGGGGGCCGAGCTACGAGCAGTACTTC
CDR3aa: CASSRTSGGPSYEQYF

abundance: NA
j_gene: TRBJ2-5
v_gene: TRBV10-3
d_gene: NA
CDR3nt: TGTGCCATCAGTGAGTCTGCAGGGCGTCAAGAGACCCAGTACTTC
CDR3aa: CAISESAGRQETQYF

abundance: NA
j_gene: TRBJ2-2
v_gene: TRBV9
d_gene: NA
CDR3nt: TGTGCCAGCAGCGCCCGGGACACCCCCACCGGGGAGCTGTTTTTT
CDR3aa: CASSARDTPTGELFF

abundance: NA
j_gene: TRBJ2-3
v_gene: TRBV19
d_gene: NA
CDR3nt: TGTGCCAGTAGTCTAACAGGGTCAGATACGCAGTATTTT
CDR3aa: CASSLTGSDTQYF

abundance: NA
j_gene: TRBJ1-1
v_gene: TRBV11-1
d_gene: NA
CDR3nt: TGTGCCAGCACCCCTCAATATGGGTGGAGCACTGAAGCTTTCTTT
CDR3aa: CASTPQYGWSTEAFF

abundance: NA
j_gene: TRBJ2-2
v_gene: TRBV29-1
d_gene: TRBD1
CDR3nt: TGCAGCGTTGAAGGGGGACAGGGAAGGGTCACCGGGGAGCTGTTTTTT
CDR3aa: CSVEGGQGRVTGELFF

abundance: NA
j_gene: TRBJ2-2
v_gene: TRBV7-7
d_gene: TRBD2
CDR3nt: TGTGCCAGCAGCTCGGGACTAGCGGCCGGGGAGCTGTTTTTT
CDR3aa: CASSSGLAAGELFF